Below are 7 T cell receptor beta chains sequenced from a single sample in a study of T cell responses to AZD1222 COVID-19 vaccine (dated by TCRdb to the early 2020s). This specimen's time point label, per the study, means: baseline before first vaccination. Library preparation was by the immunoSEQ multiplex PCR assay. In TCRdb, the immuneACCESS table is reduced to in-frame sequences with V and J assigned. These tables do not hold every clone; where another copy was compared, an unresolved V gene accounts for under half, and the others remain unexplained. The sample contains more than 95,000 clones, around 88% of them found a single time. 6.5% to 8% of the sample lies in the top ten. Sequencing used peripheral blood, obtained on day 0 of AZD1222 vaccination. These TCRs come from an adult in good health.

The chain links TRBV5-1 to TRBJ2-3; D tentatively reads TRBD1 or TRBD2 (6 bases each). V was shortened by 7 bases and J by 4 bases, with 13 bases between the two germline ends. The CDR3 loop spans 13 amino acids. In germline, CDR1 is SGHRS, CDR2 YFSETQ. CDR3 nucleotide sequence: TGCGCCAGCGGGGGGCCTAGTTCAGATACGCAGTATTTT. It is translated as CASGGPSSDTQYF.

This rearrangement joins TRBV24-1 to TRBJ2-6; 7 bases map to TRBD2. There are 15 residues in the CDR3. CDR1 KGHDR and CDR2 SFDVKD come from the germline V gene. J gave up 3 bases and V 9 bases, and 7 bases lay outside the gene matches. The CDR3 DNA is TGTGCCACCGGGAGGGGCGCGCATGGGGCCAACGTCCTGACTTTC. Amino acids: CATGRGAHGANVLTF.

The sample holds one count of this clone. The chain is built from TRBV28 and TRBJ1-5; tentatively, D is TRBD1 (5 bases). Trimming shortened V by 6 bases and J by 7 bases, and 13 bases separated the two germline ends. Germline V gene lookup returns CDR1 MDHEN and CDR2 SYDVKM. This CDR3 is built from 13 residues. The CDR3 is CASRISRVQPQHF. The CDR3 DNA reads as TGTGCCAGCAGAATCTCCAGGGTCCAGCCCCAGCATTTT.

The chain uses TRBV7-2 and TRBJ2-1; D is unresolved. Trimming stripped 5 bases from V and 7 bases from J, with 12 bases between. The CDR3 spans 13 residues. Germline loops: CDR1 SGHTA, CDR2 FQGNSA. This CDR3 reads CASSLSGVNEQFF. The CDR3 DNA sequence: TGTGCCAGCAGCCTTAGTGGCGTAAATGAGCAGTTCTTC. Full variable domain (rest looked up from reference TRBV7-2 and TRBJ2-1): GAGVSQSPSNKVTEKGKDVELRCDPISGHTALYWYRQSLGQGLEFLIYFQGNSAPDKSGLPSDRFSAERTGGSVSTLTIQRTQQEDSAVYLCASSLSGVNEQFFGPGTRLTVL.

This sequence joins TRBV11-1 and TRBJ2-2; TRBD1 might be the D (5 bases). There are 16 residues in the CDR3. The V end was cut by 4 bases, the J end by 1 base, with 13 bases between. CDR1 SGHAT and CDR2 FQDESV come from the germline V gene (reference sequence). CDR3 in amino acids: CASSSRGLVNTGELFF. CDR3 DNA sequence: TGTGCCAGCAGCTCTAGGGGTCTGGTGAACACCGGGGAGCTGTTTTTT. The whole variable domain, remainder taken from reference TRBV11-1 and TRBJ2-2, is EAEVAQSPRYKITEKSQAVAFWCDPISGHATLYWYRQILGQGPELLVQFQDESVVDDSQLPKDRFSAERLKGVDSTLKIQPAELGDSAMYLCASSSRGLVNTGELFFGEGSRLTVL.

This CDR3 reads CASRIDASSGNTIYF. CDR3 DNA: TGTGCCAGTAGGATCGACGCTAGCTCTGGAAACACCATATATTTT. J is TRBJ1-3 and V is TRBV19; D is unclear. Trimming cost V 6 bases and J 0 bases, with 12 bases left between them. Germline lookup yields CDR1 LNHDA and CDR2 SQIVND (reference sequence). The CDR3 is made up of 15 amino acids.

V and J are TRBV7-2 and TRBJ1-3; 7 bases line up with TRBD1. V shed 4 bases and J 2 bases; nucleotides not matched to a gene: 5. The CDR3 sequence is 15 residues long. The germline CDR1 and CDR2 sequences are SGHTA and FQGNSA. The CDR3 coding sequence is TGTGCCAGCAGCTCCAGGGGGTGGACTGGAAACACCATATATTTT. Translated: CASSSRGWTGNTIYF.